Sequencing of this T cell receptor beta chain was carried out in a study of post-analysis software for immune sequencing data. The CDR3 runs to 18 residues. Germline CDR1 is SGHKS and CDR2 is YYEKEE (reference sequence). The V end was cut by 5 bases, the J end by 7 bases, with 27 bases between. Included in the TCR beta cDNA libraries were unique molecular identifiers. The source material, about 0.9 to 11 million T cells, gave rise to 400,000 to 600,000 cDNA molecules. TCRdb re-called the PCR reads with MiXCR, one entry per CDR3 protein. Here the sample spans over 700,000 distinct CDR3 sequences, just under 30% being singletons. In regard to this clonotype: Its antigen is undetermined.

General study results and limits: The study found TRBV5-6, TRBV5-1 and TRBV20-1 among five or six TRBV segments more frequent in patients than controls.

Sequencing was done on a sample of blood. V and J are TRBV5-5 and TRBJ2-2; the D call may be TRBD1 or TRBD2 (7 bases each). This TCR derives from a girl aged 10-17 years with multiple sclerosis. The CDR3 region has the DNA TGTGCCAGCAGACGGAGGGAGGGGGCGCCCCGGCTCGACGGGGAGCTGTTTTTT. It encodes CASRRREGAPRLDGELFF.